This is a list of T cell receptor beta chains from one sample in a study of blood T cell repertoires in COVID-19. Profiling relied on immunoSEQ multiplex PCR, and the TCRdb table lists in-frame clones only, not all of them. The sample has some 17,000 clones, about 80% seen once; the top ten hold roughly 30%. Sequencing was done on a sample of peripheral blood. All receptors derive from a woman aged 70-85 years with active COVID-19. Each CDR3 is given with its conserved first and last residue. The D gene is left open where the match is weak. Size is omitted from some rows. Given values are once, few, many or a class for expanded clones.

D gene,V gene,clone size,J gene,CDR3 DNA,CDR3 protein
-,TRBV3-1/TRBV3-2,-,TRBJ2-1,TGTGCCAGCAGCTCACCTAGCTACCCCTACAATGAGCAGTTCTTC,CASSSPSYPYNEQFF
-,TRBV6-5,-,TRBJ1-5,TGTGCCAGCAGGATGGACATCTCGGGGCCCCAGCATTTT,CASRMDISGPQHF
TRBD2,TRBV18,few,TRBJ2-3,TGTGCCAGCTCACCACCGAGACTAGCGGGCGTTACAGATACGCAGTATTTT,CASSPPRLAGVTDTQYF
-,TRBV6-6,few,TRBJ1-5,-,CASSTTVENQPQHF
-,TRBV9,-,TRBJ1-1,TGTGCCAGCAGCGTAGACCCGCGGAGAATTGAAGCTTTCTTT,CASSVDPRRIEAFF
TRBD2,TRBV14,-,TRBJ2-3,TGTGCCAGCAGCCCACCCCTGACTAGCGGGAGCAGGGTTAGCACAGATACGCAGTATTTT,CASSPPLTSGSRVSTDTQYF
-,TRBV3-1/TRBV3-2,-,TRBJ2-1,TGTGCCAGCAGCTGGGCCACCGGCTACAATGAGCAGTTCTTC,CASSWATGYNEQFF
-,TRBV27,-,TRBJ2-1,TGTGCCAGCAGTTCGCCAGGCGGGACCATCGAGCAGTTCTTC,CASSSPGGTIEQFF
TRBD1,TRBV11-2,-,TRBJ1-1,TGTGCCAGCAGCTCGGACAGGGGTCTTCGTTTGAACACTGAAGCTTTCTTT,CASSSDRGLRLNTEAFF
TRBD1,TRBV5-5,few,TRBJ2-7,TGTGCCAGCAGCTTGGCCCCAGGGGGCTCCTACGAGCAGTACTTC,CASSLAPGGSYEQYF
TRBD1,TRBV5-1,-,TRBJ2-3,TGCGCCAGCAGCCCGGGACAGGGAGCGGATACGCAGTATTTT,CASSPGQGADTQYF
-,TRBV4-1,-,TRBJ1-1,TGCGCCAGCAGCAGGACCGGGAGTGGAGCTTTCTTT,CASSRTGSGAFF
TRBD2,TRBV9,-,TRBJ2-2,TGTGCCAGCAGCCACCCCGGGGGACTAGCGAGGACCGGGGAGCTGTTTTTT,CASSHPGGLARTGELFF
TRBD1,TRBV28,-,TRBJ2-5,TGTGCCAGCAGTTTAGGACAGGGTGGCCAGTACTTC,CASSLGQGGQYF
TRBD2,TRBV28,-,TRBJ2-7,TGTGCCAGCAGCCCGCAGCCACTAGCGGGTCCCCATCGACCCTACGAGCAGTACTTC,CASSPQPLAGPHRPYEQYF
TRBD2,TRBV7-2,-,TRBJ2-2,TGTGCCAGCAGCTTAGAGGCGGGAGGACTAATCACCGGGGAGCTGTTTTTT,CASSLEAGGLITGELFF
TRBD2,TRBV7-2,-,TRBJ2-1,TGTGCCAGCAGCTTAGTTGACAGCGGGGGGAGCCGTGGGCAGTTCTTC,CASSLVDSGGSRGQFF
-,TRBV2,-,TRBJ1-6,TGTGCCAGCAGTGTTAGGGGGTCTGGACCCCTCCACTTT,CASSVRGSGPLHF
-,TRBV21-1,-,TRBJ2-5,TGTGCCAGCACCAGGGAGGGGAAGACCCAGTACTTC,CASTREGKTQYF
-,TRBV2,once,TRBJ1-6,TGTGCCAGCAGTGAATCGCGCGGTTCACCCCTCCACTTT,CASSESRGSPLHF
-,TRBV11-2,-,TRBJ1-2,TGTGCCAGCAGCTCCTTTCGCGGGGGCGGGAGCTATGGCTACACCTTC,CASSSFRGGGSYGYTF
-,TRBV2,once,TRBJ1-6,TGTGCCAGCAATGGTCAGGGGAAAGGGTCACCCCTCCACTTT,CASNGQGKGSPLHF
-,TRBV4-2,once,TRBJ2-5,TGTGCCAGCAGCCAAGTGGGGGCTGGGAGCCCTACCAAAGAGACCCAGTACTTC,CASSQVGAGSPTKETQYF
TRBD1,TRBV3-1/TRBV3-2,-,TRBJ1-2,TGTGCCAGCAGCCGACAGGGGAATGGCTACACCTTC,CASSRQGNGYTF
TRBD1,TRBV29-1,-,TRBJ2-5,TGCAGCGCACCGACGGGACAGGGGATGGAGACCCAGTACTTC,CSAPTGQGMETQYF
-,TRBV23-1,-,TRBJ1-1,TGCGCCAGCAGGCAAAGGGCCCCACAGGGTAGTACTGAAGCTTTCTTT,CASRQRAPQGSTEAFF
TRBD1,TRBV19,-,TRBJ2-6,TGTGCCACACTCCCGGGACAGGGGGCGTTAGGGGCCAACGTCCTGACTTTC,CATLPGQGALGANVLTF
-,TRBV28,-,TRBJ2-5,TGTGCCAGCAGTTTCCTTCTAGTGGAGTCGGAGACCCAGTACTTC,CASSFLLVESETQYF
-,TRBV7-6,-,TRBJ1-3,TGTGCCAGCAGCTTAACAGTCTCTGGAAACACCATATATTTT,CASSLTVSGNTIYF
TRBD1,TRBV9,-,TRBJ2-1,TGTGCCAGCAGCGCCGGGACAGAGTACTCTTCCTACAATGAGCAGTTCTTC,CASSAGTEYSSYNEQFF
TRBD1,TRBV10-3,-,TRBJ1-5,TGTGCCATCAGCGACACAGGGGGCGGCGGTCAGCCCCAGCATTTT,CAISDTGGGGQPQHF
-,TRBV7-2,-,TRBJ2-5,TGTGCCAGCAGCTTACAAGGGCCACCTCGGGGGACCCAGTACTTC,CASSLQGPPRGTQYF
TRBD1,TRBV5-6,-,TRBJ1-6,TGTGCCAGCAGCTGGGGGGACAGGGAAGTTTCACCCCTCCACTTT,CASSWGDREVSPLHF
TRBD1,TRBV29-1,-,TRBJ2-7,TGCAGCGTTGAAGGGACAGGGGAGGCGCAGTACTTC,CSVEGTGEAQYF
-,TRBV4-1,-,TRBJ2-7,TGCGCCAGCAGCCAAGAGGGAGGCTACGAGCAGTACTTC,CASSQEGGYEQYF
TRBD1,TRBV7-3,-,TRBJ1-2,TGTGCCAGCAGCCCACGAGGGACAGGGACCGATACTAACTATGGCTACACCTTC,CASSPRGTGTDTNYGYTF
TRBD2,TRBV7-9,-,TRBJ2-7,TGTGCCAGCAGGACTAGCGGGAGCTCCTACGAGCAGTACTTC,CASRTSGSSYEQYF
TRBD1,TRBV4-1,-,TRBJ1-2,TGCGCCAGCAGGCTCAACTACAGGGGAAATGGCTACACCTTC,CASRLNYRGNGYTF
-,TRBV6-2/TRBV6-3,once,TRBJ2-3,TGTGCCAGCAGCCAGGACACAGCAGATACGCAGTATTTT,CASSQDTADTQYF
-,TRBV27,-,TRBJ1-2,TGTGCCAGCAGAAAGGGCCAGGGTGGCTACACCTTC,CASRKGQGGYTF